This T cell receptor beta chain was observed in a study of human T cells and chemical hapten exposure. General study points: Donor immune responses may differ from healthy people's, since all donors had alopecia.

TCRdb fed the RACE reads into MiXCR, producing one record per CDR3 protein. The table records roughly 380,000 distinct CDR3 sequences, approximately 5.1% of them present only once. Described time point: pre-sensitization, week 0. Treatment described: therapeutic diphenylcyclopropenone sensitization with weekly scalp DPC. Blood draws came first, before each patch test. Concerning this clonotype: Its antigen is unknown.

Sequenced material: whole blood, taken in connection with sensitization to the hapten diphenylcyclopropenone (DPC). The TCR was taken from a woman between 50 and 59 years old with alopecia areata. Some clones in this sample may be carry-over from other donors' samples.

The CDR3 nucleotides are TGTGCCAGCACAAGGGAGAACTACAATGAGCAGTTCTTC. Its protein is CASTRENYNEQFF. The rearrangement links TRBV12-3 or TRBV12-4 to TRBJ2-1; the D gene is possibly TRBD2 (5 bases). CDR3 size: 13 residues. V was clipped by 7 bases and J by 3 bases, with 10 bases between them.